This T cell receptor (beta chain) was observed in a study of T cells in Graves' hyperthyroidism and ophthalmopathy. Overall study results and limits: Stable hyperthyroidism was told apart from ophthalmopathy by a model built on 13 V-J features.

The source material, RNA transcripts, was used to amplify TCR beta CDR3 regions. The HTBI set primed first-round TCR CDR3 RT-PCR. A single record per CDR3 protein comes from TCRdb applying MiXCR to the multiplex PCR reads. The sample has approximately 640,000 distinct CDR3 sequences, 45% seen once. The CDR3 runs to 15 residues. V was trimmed by 5 bases and J by 4 bases, leaving 17 bases between them. Germline loops: CDR1 LNHDA, CDR2 SQIVND (reference sequence). Remarks on this clonotype: Its antigen is as yet unknown.

This sequence was found in an adult man with Graves' disease, either hyperthyroidism or ophthalmopathy (not recorded which). V and J are TRBV19 and TRBJ2-5; a possible D gene is TRBD2 (5 bases). The source material was peripheral blood or thyroid tissue (not recorded which). The DNA of the CDR3 is TGTGCCAGTAGTCCCCACCCTCTGGGGAGAGAGACCCAGTACTTC. Amino acids: CASSPHPLGRETQYF. The full variable domain, with the rest looked up from reference TRBV19 and TRBJ2-5, is DGGITQSPKYLFRKEGQNVTLSCEQNLNHDAMYWYRQDPGQGLRLIYYSQIVNDFQKGDIAEGYSVSREKKESFPLTVTSAQKNPTAFYLCASSPHPLGRETQYFGPGTRLLVL.